A selection of T cell receptor beta chains follows, all from one sample in a study of cytomegalovirus exposure and HLA in healthy donors. TCRdb's copy holds only in-frame clones and misses some; the assay was immunoSEQ multiplex PCR. In the table there are 150,000 to 200,000 clones, about 80% of which are singletons. Sequences were obtained from PBMCs. These receptor sequences come from a man aged 18 to 30 in good health and CMV-seropositive. Each CDR3 is given with its conserved first and last residue. D genes are given only for firm matches.

d_gene: NA; v_gene: TRBV5-1; CDR3aa: CASSLGGPSYGYTF
d_gene: NA; v_gene: TRBV5-6; CDR3aa: CASSLQGNSGANVLTF
d_gene: NA; v_gene: TRBV5-1; CDR3aa: CASSLEGDRRIGNTIYF
d_gene: NA; v_gene: TRBV5-1; CDR3aa: CASSLVGWGGDGYTF
d_gene: NA; v_gene: TRBV9; CDR3aa: CASSELRRNTEAFF
d_gene: NA; v_gene: TRBV6-1; CDR3aa: CASSEKQVSGNTIYF
d_gene: NA; v_gene: TRBV7-9; CDR3aa: CASGADGNIINSGNTIYF
d_gene: NA; v_gene: TRBV4-1; CDR3aa: CASSHGGEGWYGYTF
d_gene: TRBD1; v_gene: TRBV7-2; CDR3aa: CASSLVRQGNTEAFF
d_gene: TRBD2; v_gene: TRBV11-2; CDR3aa: CASRPPGLAGQNEQFF
d_gene: TRBD2; v_gene: TRBV5-1; CDR3aa: CASSLSSGGSTDTQYF
d_gene: TRBD2; v_gene: TRBV30; CDR3aa: CASTSGLGADTQYF
d_gene: NA; v_gene: TRBV5-1; CDR3aa: CASSLWGGFNTEAFF
d_gene: NA; v_gene: TRBV5-1; CDR3aa: CASSRGSGANVLTF
d_gene: TRBD1; v_gene: TRBV5-1; CDR3aa: CASSLTGWTGEGYTF
d_gene: NA; v_gene: TRBV7-2; CDR3aa: CASSLLGRDTEAFF
d_gene: TRBD2; v_gene: TRBV11-3; CDR3aa: CASSLGTSGSSETQYF
d_gene: TRBD1; v_gene: TRBV28; CDR3aa: CASIGRGRPNQPQHF
d_gene: NA; v_gene: TRBV5-1; CDR3aa: CASSLTATNEKLFF
d_gene: TRBD2; v_gene: TRBV5-1; CDR3aa: CASTPGGGSYEQYF
d_gene: NA; v_gene: TRBV7-6; CDR3aa: CASSSRGEPEQYF
d_gene: NA; v_gene: TRBV6-1; CDR3aa: CASRDGQIQETQYF
d_gene: NA; v_gene: TRBV5-6; CDR3aa: CASSLGASQPQHF
d_gene: NA; v_gene: TRBV28; CDR3aa: CASSLPPPGADTQYF
d_gene: TRBD2; v_gene: TRBV28; CDR3aa: CASGTSGRFGRAKNIQYF
d_gene: TRBD1; v_gene: TRBV7-9; CDR3aa: CASSPPGQMNTEAFF
d_gene: TRBD1; v_gene: TRBV7-9; CDR3aa: CASNLQGADEAFF
d_gene: NA; v_gene: TRBV6-5; CDR3aa: CASKPGYTGELFF
d_gene: TRBD1; v_gene: TRBV7-8; CDR3aa: CASSLGTVNTEAFF